Listed below are T cell receptor beta chains from one sample, sequenced in a study of blood T cell repertoires in COVID-19. Libraries were prepared by immunoSEQ multiplex PCR; TCRdb keeps only in-frame clonotypes and omits some of them. The sample records about 120,000 clones, about 91% being singletons. Sequenced sample: peripheral blood. The source of these receptors is a man aged 45-65 years with acute or convalescent COVID-19. The conserved cysteine and the conserved F or W are not part of the CDR3 here. Not all rows give a size; the values are once, few, many and, for expanded clones, a class.

v_call: TRBV29-1
clone_size: -
j_call: TRBJ1-1
cdr3_length: 14
cdr3_aa: SVEDSGGGKNTEAF

v_call: TRBV5-6
clone_size: -
j_call: TRBJ1-1
cdr3_length: 10
cdr3_aa: ASSRRTAEAF

v_call: TRBV6-5
clone_size: -
j_call: TRBJ2-7
cdr3_length: 10
cdr3_aa: ASSRGSYEQY

v_call: TRBV3-1/TRBV3-2
clone_size: -
j_call: TRBJ1-2
cdr3_length: 14
cdr3_aa: ASSVTPGHNNYGYT

v_call: TRBV11-1
clone_size: -
j_call: TRBJ1-1
cdr3_length: 12
cdr3_aa: ASSSFTGGSEAF

v_call: TRBV3-1/TRBV3-2
clone_size: -
j_call: TRBJ1-2
cdr3_length: 11
cdr3_aa: ASSPPQQSGYT

v_call: TRBV6-5
clone_size: -
j_call: TRBJ1-1
cdr3_length: 13
cdr3_aa: ASSRTGLMNTEAF

v_call: TRBV29-1
clone_size: once
j_call: TRBJ1-2
cdr3_length: 10
cdr3_aa: SVEGTGNGYT

v_call: TRBV19
clone_size: -
j_call: TRBJ1-4
cdr3_length: 13
cdr3_aa: ASSSQGAVKEKLF

v_call: TRBV7-9
clone_size: -
j_call: TRBJ1-1
cdr3_length: 13
cdr3_aa: ASSQGYARNTEAF

v_call: TRBV5-1
clone_size: once
j_call: TRBJ1-2
cdr3_length: 11
cdr3_aa: ASSLPSRYGYT

v_call: TRBV29-1
clone_size: -
j_call: TRBJ2-1
cdr3_length: 12
cdr3_aa: SVAGRGSYNEQF

v_call: TRBV11-3
clone_size: -
j_call: TRBJ1-6
cdr3_length: 13
cdr3_aa: ASTTGPWDNSPLH

v_call: TRBV5-1
clone_size: -
j_call: TRBJ1-2
cdr3_length: 12
cdr3_aa: ASAPSGGINGYT

v_call: TRBV19
clone_size: -
j_call: TRBJ2-1
cdr3_length: 14
cdr3_aa: ASSILAGGSYNEQF

v_call: TRBV6-6
clone_size: few
j_call: TRBJ2-7
cdr3_length: 12
cdr3_aa: ASSYFKGGYEQY

v_call: TRBV28
clone_size: -
j_call: TRBJ2-1
cdr3_length: 14
cdr3_aa: ASSSHRAIAYNEQF

v_call: TRBV6-2/TRBV6-3
clone_size: -
j_call: TRBJ2-7
cdr3_length: 12
cdr3_aa: ASSYSLASYEQY

v_call: TRBV29-1
clone_size: -
j_call: TRBJ2-7
cdr3_length: 10
cdr3_aa: SVGLGWAEQY

v_call: TRBV5-1
clone_size: -
j_call: TRBJ1-5
cdr3_length: 12
cdr3_aa: ASSLGDFNQPQH

v_call: TRBV3-1/TRBV3-2
clone_size: -
j_call: TRBJ1-1
cdr3_length: 11
cdr3_aa: ASSQVTNTEAF

v_call: TRBV3-1/TRBV3-2
clone_size: -
j_call: TRBJ2-7
cdr3_length: 12
cdr3_aa: ASSFSGSTNEQY

v_call: TRBV3-1/TRBV3-2
clone_size: -
j_call: TRBJ1-2
cdr3_length: 10
cdr3_aa: ASEGVNYGYT

v_call: TRBV28
clone_size: -
j_call: TRBJ2-7
cdr3_length: 13
cdr3_aa: ASSTPSGGRYEQY

v_call: TRBV4-2
clone_size: -
j_call: TRBJ1-1
cdr3_length: 14
cdr3_aa: ASSQDLNRGHTEAF

v_call: TRBV6-5
clone_size: once
j_call: TRBJ1-2
cdr3_length: 11
cdr3_aa: ASSPTGGDGYT

v_call: TRBV5-1
clone_size: -
j_call: TRBJ2-1
cdr3_length: 13
cdr3_aa: ASSLGLFPYNEQF

v_call: TRBV7-2
clone_size: -
j_call: TRBJ1-1
cdr3_length: 10
cdr3_aa: ASSSGQGQAF